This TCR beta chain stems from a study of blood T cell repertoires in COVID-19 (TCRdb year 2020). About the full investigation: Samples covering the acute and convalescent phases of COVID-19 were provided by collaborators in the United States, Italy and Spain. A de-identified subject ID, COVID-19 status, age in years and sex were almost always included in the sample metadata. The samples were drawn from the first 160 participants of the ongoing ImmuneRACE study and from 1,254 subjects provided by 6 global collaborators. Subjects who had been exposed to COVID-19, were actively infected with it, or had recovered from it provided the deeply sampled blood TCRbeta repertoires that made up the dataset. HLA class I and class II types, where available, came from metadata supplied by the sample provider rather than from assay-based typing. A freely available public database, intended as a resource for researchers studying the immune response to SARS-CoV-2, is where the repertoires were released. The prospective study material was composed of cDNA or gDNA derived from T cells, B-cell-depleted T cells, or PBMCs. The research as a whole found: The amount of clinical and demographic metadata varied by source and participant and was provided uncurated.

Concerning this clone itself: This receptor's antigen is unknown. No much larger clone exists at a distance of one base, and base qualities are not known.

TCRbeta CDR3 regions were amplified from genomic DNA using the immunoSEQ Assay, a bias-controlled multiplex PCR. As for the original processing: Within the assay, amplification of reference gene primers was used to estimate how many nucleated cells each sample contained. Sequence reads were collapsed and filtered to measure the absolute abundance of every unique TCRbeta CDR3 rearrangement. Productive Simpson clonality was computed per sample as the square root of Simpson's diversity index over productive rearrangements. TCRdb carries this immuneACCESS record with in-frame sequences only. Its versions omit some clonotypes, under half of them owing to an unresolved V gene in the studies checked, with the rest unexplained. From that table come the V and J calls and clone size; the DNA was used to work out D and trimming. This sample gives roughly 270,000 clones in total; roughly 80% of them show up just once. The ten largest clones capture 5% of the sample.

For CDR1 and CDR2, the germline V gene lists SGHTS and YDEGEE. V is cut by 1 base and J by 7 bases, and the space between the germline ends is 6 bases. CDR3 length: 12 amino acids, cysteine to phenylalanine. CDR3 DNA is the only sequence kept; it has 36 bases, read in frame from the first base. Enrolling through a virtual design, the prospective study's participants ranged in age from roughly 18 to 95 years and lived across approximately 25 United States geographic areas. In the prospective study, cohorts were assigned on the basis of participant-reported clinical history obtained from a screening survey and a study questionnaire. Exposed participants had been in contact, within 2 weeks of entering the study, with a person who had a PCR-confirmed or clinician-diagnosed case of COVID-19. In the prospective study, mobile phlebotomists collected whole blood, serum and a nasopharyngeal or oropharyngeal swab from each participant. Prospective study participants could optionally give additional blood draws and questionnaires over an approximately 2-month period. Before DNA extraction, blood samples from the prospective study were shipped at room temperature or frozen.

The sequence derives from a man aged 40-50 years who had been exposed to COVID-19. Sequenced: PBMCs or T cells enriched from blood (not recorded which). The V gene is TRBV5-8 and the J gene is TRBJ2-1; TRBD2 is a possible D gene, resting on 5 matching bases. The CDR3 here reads CASSLSGNEQFF. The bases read TGTGCCAGCAGCTTGTCGGGGAATGAGCAGTTCTTC. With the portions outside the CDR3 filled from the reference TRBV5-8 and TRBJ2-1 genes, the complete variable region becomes EAGVTQSPTHLIKTRGQQATLRCSPISGHTSVYWYQQALGLGLQFLLWYDEGEERNRGNFPPRFSGRQFPNYSSELNVNALELEDSALYLCASSLSGNEQFFGPGTRLTVL.